The entry that follows covers one T cell receptor (beta chain) sequence. CDR1 LGHDT and CDR2 YNNKEL come from the germline V gene (reference sequence). This CDR3 is built from 19 residues. J lost 0 bases, V lost 2 bases, and 13 bases had no gene match. The sample is drawn from a study of blood T cell repertoires in COVID-19. Produced via immunoSEQ multiplex PCR; TCRdb's table is partial and in-frame only. Of 200,000 to 250,000 clones in the sample, approximately 86% are singletons; the top ten hold under 6.5%. The sample comprised PBMCs or T cells enriched from blood (not recorded which). V and J are TRBV3-1 (or the pseudogene TRBV3-2) and TRBJ2-1; 7 bases line up with TRBD2. This clonotype was obtained from a woman younger than 45 with acute COVID-19. The CDR3: CASSQFGWGAGSSYNEQFF. The CDR3 bases are TGTGCCAGCAGCCAATTTGGGTGGGGAGCGGGGAGCTCCTACAATGAGCAGTTCTTC.